This T cell receptor (beta chain) was identified during a study of shared clonotypes between healthy human individuals. CDR1 is SGHAT, CDR2 FQNNGV, per germline. The CDR3 is 15 amino acids. V lost 4 bases to trimming and J lost 5 bases; unmatched junction nucleotides: 10. Per sorted-subset replicate PCR, input was approximately 0.2 ug DNA, representing about 29,000 T cell genomes. The method was immunoSEQ multiplex PCR; TCRdb's version includes in-frame clones alone and lacks a portion of them. The table lists about a million clones, approximately 80% of them singletons. General study points: Estimated clonotype richness was generally higher in naive than memory subsets.

Regarding this clone: What it binds is not known.

Donors comprised only Caucasian adults living in Nashville, Tennessee. The TCR sequence derives from a man between 18 and 29 years old in good health. The specimen sequenced was memory CD4+ T cells sorted from blood. Subset specified: CD45RA-negative fraction. The chain employs TRBV11-2 and TRBJ2-5, with 7 bases fitting TRBD1. CDR3 sequence: CASSSAGGRIETQYF. CDR3 nucleotides: TGTGCCAGCAGCTCAGCAGGGGGTCGGATTGAGACCCAGTACTTC.